The sequence of this TCR beta chain was determined in a study of cytomegalovirus exposure and HLA in healthy donors. The protocol was immunoSEQ multiplex PCR, while the TCRdb copy is restricted to in-frame clones and leaves out a portion. The sample holds fewer than 130,000 clones, about nine tenths seen once. Trimming took off 5 bases at V and 2 bases at J, with 17 bases between the two ends. The length of the CDR3 is 15 residues. Germline V gene data show CDR1 as SGHRS and CDR2 as YFSETQ. The chain has TRBV5-1 and TRBJ2-7; a possible D gene is TRBD1 (5 bases). The sample taken for sequencing was PBMCs. This receptor was taken from a woman under 30 in good health and CMV-seronegative. Written as DNA, the CDR3 is TGCGCCAGCAGTCTTGTCAGGGTGGGCGCCTACGAGCAGTACTTC. The encoded protein is CASSLVRVGAYEQYF.